The following is a TCR beta chain sequence with its context. The antigen remains unidentified. Primers: 60 Vbeta forward and 13 Jbeta reverse. Measured with immunoSEQ multiplex PCR; TCRdb has only the in-frame clones, and not every one. The sample includes more than 150,000 clones, 84% of them seen just once. This specimen belongs to a study of cytomegalovirus exposure and HLA in healthy donors. Study-wide points: Diagnosis of cytomegalovirus status made by the classifier reportedly showed high specificity and sensitivity. In most subjects, TCR beta sequences reportedly gave accurate predictions of HLA-A and HLA-B alleles. Researchers reported that a few CMV-associated chains were confirmed in vitro as CMV antigen-specific. Follow-up analysis seemed to connect common viral pathogens with several of the most significant clusters identified.

This receptor was taken from a boy between 2 and 10 years old in good health and CMV-seronegative. The sample taken for sequencing was PBMCs.

Here the CDR3 DNA reads TGTGCCAGCAGTTTATCGATAGCGGGGAGTGAGCAGTTCTTC. This gives the protein CASSLSIAGSEQFF. The chain couples TRBV27 to TRBJ2-1, with 8 positions matching TRBD2. Trimming removed 0 bases from V and 9 bases from J; junction bases left unmatched: 4. This CDR3 region has 14 residues. The germline V gene encodes CDR1 MNHEY and CDR2 SMNVEV (reference sequence).